Listed below are T cell receptor beta chains from one sample, sequenced in a study of Ad26.COV2.S vaccination and SARS-CoV-2 variants. Using immunoSEQ multiplex PCR, the repertoire was profiled, and TCRdb retains in-frame clones only, with some absent. In the table there are hundreds of thousands of clones, about 89% of which are singletons. Sample: peripheral blood, taken in a trial of Ad26.COV2.S vaccine versus placebo. The receptors originated from a person aged 18 to 59 who received the Ad26.COV2.S COVID-19 vaccine or a placebo. Each CDR3 is given with its conserved first and last residue. Fields, in order: J gene, V gene, D gene, clone size, CDR3 protein, CDR3 DNA. D genes are given only for firm matches. Not all rows give a size; the values are once, few, many and, for expanded clones, a class.

TRBJ1-1 TRBV7-8 - - CASSLARAGNTEAFF TGTGCCAGCAGCTTAGCGCGGGCAGGTAATACTGAAGCTTTCTTT
TRBJ2-7 TRBV18 - - CASSVQRGPSYEQYF TGTGCCAGCTCAGTGCAGAGGGGTCCCTCCTACGAGCAGTACTTC
TRBJ1-2 TRBV12-3/TRBV12-4 TRBD1 few CASSFQGAIGYTF TGTGCCAGCAGTTTCCAGGGGGCCATTGGCTACACCTTC
TRBJ1-2 TRBV4-3 - - CASSQTTGGANYGYTF TGCGCCAGCAGCCAGACGACGGGGGGAGCTAACTATGGCTACACCTTC
TRBJ2-2 TRBV4-3 - - CASSPVSTPGRKGGELFF TGCGCCAGCAGCCCCGTCTCCACCCCGGGCCGAAAAGGGGGGGAGCTGTTTTTT
TRBJ1-4 TRBV30 - - CAWRKTLTRGEKLFF TGTGCCTGGAGGAAAACGTTAACCCGTGGGGAAAAACTGTTTTTT
TRBJ2-7 TRBV6-5 - - CATQKTDSFYEQYF TGTGCCACCCAAAAGACAGATTCTTTCTACGAGCAGTACTTC
TRBJ1-2 TRBV7-2 - - CASSQKRQLEGYGYTF TGTGCCAGCAGCCAGAAGAGACAGCTGGAGGGCTATGGCTACACCTTC
TRBJ1-1 TRBV7-2 - - CASSLGISTEAFF TGTGCCAGCAGCTTAGGTATAAGCACTGAAGCTTTCTTT
TRBJ1-3 TRBV7-9 - - CASSSADILSGNTIYF TGTGCCAGCAGCTCAGCGGACATTCTCTCTGGAAACACCATATATTTT
TRBJ2-7 TRBV7-2 TRBD2 - CASSHTSGRRDEQYF TGTGCCAGCAGCCATACTAGCGGGAGGCGGGACGAGCAGTACTTC
TRBJ2-3 TRBV7-9 - - CASTPGVGAQYF TGTGCCAGCACCCCGGGAGTTGGCGCGCAGTATTTT
TRBJ1-1 TRBV24-1 TRBD1 - CATSDTPGGTGANTEAFF TGTGCCACCAGTGATACCCCTGGCGGGACAGGAGCGAACACTGAAGCTTTCTTT
TRBJ2-5 TRBV7-2 - - CASLQGGETQYF TGTGCCAGCTTACAGGGTGGGGAGACCCAGTACTTC
TRBJ2-1 TRBV7-2 TRBD2 once CASSLSGGAYNEQFF TGTGCCAGCAGCCTTAGCGGGGGGGCCTACAATGAGCAGTTCTTC
TRBJ2-3 TRBV6-2/TRBV6-3 TRBD2 - CASSYSGGATDTQYF TGTGCCAGCAGCTATAGCGGGGGGGCTACAGATACGCAGTATTTT
TRBJ2-2 TRBV3-1/TRBV3-2 TRBD1 - CASRPQGAFGELFF TGTGCCAGCAGACCACAGGGGGCGTTCGGGGAGCTGTTTTTT
TRBJ2-7 TRBV4-3 TRBD2 - CASSRSGGNSYEQYF TGCGCCAGCAGCAGGTCCGGGGGGAACTCCTACGAGCAGTACTTC
TRBJ2-3 TRBV10-3 TRBD2 - CATLAGSTDTQYF TGTGCCACTCTAGCGGGGAGCACAGATACGCAGTATTTT
TRBJ1-2 TRBV2 - - CASSAVGGYTF TGTGCCAGCAGCGCCGTGGGTGGCTACACCTTC
TRBJ2-1 TRBV6-4 - once CASKGEGLGEQFF TGTGCCAGCAAGGGGGAGGGCCTTGGGGAGCAGTTCTTC
TRBJ2-2 TRBV6-4 TRBD1 - CASSMTGPTNTGELFF TGTGCCAGCAGCATGACAGGGCCCACGAACACCGGGGAGCTGTTTTTT
TRBJ1-6 TRBV5-1 TRBD1 - CASSSTGTGDKNSPLHF TGCGCCAGCAGCTCGACCGGGACAGGGGATAAGAATTCACCCCTCCACTTT